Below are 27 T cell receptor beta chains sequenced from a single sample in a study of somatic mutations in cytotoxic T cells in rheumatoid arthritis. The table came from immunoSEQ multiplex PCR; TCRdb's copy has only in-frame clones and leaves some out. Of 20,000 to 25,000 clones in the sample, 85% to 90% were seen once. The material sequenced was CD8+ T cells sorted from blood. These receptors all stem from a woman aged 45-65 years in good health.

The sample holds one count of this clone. The CDR3 region is CASSLEGTGVSYEQYF. The DNA for the CDR3 is TGTGCCAGCAGTTTAGAGGGGACAGGGGTATCCTACGAGCAGTACTTC. V gene TRBV27 combines with J gene TRBJ2-7, with 10 positions matching TRBD1. The CDR3 extends over 16 amino acids. Trimming removed 2 bases from V and 1 base from J; junction bases left unmatched: 5. Germline loops: CDR1 MNHEY, CDR2 SMNVEV (reference sequence).

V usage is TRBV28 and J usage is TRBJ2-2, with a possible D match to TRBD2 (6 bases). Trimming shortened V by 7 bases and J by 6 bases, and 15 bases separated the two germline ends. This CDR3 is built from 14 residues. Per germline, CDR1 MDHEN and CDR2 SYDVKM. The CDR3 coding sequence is TGTGCCAGCACCGTCTTCGGGGGAGCCGGGGAGCTGTTTTTT. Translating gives CASTVFGGAGELFF.

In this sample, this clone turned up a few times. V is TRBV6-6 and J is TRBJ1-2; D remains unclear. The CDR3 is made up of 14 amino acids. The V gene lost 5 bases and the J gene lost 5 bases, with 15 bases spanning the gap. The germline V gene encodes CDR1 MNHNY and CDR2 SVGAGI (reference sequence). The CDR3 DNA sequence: TGTGCCAGCAGTGACCACCACAAGCCGTATGGCTACACCTTC. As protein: CASSDHHKPYGYTF.

Written as DNA, the CDR3 is TGTGCCACCAGCAGACTAGCGGGGGGGGGAGAGCAGTACTTC. Protein sequence: CATSRLAGGGEQYF. The gene calls are TRBV15 and TRBJ2-7; 12 nucleotides agree with TRBD2. Germline V CDR1 and CDR2: LNHNV, YYDKDF (reference sequence). The junction had 3 bases not matched to a gene; V was cut back by 2 bases and J by 7 bases. The CDR3 loop spans 14 amino acids.

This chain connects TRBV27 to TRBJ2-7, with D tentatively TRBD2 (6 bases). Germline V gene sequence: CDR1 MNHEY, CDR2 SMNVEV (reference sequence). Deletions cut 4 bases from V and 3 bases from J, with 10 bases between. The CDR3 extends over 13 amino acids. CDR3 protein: CASSWGESYEQYF. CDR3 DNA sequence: TGTGCCAGCAGTTGGGGGGAGAGCTACGAGCAGTACTTC.

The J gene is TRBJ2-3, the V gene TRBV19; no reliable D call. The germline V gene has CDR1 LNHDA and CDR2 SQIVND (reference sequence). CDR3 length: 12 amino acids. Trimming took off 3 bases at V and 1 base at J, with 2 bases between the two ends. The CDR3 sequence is CASSMGTDTQYF. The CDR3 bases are TGTGCCAGTAGTATGGGCACAGATACGCAGTATTTT.

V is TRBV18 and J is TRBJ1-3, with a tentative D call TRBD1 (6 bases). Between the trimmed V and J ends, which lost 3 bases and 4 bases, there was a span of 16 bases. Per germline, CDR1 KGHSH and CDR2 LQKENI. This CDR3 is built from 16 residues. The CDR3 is CASSPHWGPLGNTIYF. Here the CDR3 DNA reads TGTGCCAGCTCACCTCACTGGGGGCCGTTAGGAAACACCATATATTTT.

The CDR3 is CASSSQGEDNSPLHF. The CDR3 coding sequence is TGTGCCAGCAGCAGCCAGGGGGAGGATAATTCACCCCTCCACTTT. This sequence joins TRBV13 and TRBJ1-6, with 7 nucleotides matching TRBD1. V gave up 5 bases and J gave up 5 bases; unmatched junction bases: 6. The germline CDR1 and CDR2 sequences are PRHDT and FYEKMQ (reference sequence). This CDR3 has 15 amino acids. Supplemented by reference TRBV13 and TRBJ1-6, the full variable domain reads AAGVIQSPRHLIKEKRETATLKCYPIPRHDTVYWYQQGPGQDPQFLISFYEKMQSDKGSIPDRFSAQQFSDYHSELNMSSLELGDSALYFCASSSQGEDNSPLHFGNGTRLTVT.

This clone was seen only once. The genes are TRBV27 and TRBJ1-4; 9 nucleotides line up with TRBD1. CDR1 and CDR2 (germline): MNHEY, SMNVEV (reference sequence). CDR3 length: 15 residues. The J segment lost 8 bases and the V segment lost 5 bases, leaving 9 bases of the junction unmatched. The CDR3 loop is CASSPWDRVGEKLFF. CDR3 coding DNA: TGTGCCAGCAGTCCTTGGGACAGGGTAGGGGAAAAACTGTTTTTT.

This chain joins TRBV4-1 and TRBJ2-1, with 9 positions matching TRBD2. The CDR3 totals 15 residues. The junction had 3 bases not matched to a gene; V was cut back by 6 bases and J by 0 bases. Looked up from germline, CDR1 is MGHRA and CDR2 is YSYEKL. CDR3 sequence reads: CASRLAGSSYNEQFF. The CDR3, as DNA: TGCGCCAGCAGGCTAGCGGGGAGCTCCTACAATGAGCAGTTCTTC.

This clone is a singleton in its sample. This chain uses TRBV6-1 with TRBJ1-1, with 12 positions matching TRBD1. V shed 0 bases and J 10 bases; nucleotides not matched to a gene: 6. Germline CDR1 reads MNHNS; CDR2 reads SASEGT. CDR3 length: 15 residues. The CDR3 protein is CASSEAGTGGWRAFF. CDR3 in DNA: TGTGCCAGCAGTGAAGCCGGGACAGGGGGCTGGAGAGCTTTCTTT.

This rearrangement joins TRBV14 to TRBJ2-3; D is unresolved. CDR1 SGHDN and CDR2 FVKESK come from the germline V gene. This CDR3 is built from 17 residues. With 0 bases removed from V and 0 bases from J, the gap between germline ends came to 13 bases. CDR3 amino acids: CASSQDPPPTSTDTQYF. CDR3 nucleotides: TGTGCCAGCAGCCAAGACCCCCCTCCCACTAGCACAGATACGCAGTATTTT.

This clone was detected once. CDR3 in DNA: TGTGCCAGCAGCCTGGACGGACTAGCGGGTCCCCAGTACCAAGAGACCCAGTACTTC. Encoded protein: CASSLDGLAGPQYQETQYF. The rearrangement links TRBV5-4 to TRBJ2-5; 11 bases line up with TRBD2. The CDR3 covers 19 residues. Germline lookup yields CDR1 SGHNT and CDR2 YYREEE (reference sequence). J lost 0 bases, V lost 4 bases, and 14 bases had no gene match.

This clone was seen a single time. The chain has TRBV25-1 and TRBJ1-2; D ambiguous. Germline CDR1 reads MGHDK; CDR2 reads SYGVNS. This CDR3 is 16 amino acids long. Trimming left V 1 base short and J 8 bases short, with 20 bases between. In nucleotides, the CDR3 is TGTGCCAGCAGTGAATCGAGACGGCGTATGGGAGTAGGCTACACCTTC. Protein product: CASSESRRRMGVGYTF.

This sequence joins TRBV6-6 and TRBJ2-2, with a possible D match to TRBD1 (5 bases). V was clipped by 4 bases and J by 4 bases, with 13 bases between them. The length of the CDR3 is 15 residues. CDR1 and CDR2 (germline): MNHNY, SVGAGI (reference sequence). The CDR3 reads CASSFNPGFTGELFF. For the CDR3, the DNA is TGTGCCAGCAGTTTTAACCCAGGGTTCACCGGGGAGCTGTTTTTT.

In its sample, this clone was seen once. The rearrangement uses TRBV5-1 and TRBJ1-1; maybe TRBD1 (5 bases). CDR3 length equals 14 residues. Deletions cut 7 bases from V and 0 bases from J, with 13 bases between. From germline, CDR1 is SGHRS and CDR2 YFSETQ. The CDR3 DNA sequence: TGCGCCAGCTCGACCACAGGATTGAACACTGAAGCTTTCTTT. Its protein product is CASSTTGLNTEAFF.

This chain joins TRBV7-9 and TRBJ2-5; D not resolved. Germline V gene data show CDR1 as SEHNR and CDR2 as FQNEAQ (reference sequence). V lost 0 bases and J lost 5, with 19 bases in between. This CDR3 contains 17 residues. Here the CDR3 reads CASSLAAGEAVGETQYF. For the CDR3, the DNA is TGTGCCAGCAGCTTAGCAGCTGGAGAGGCGGTGGGCGAGACCCAGTACTTC.

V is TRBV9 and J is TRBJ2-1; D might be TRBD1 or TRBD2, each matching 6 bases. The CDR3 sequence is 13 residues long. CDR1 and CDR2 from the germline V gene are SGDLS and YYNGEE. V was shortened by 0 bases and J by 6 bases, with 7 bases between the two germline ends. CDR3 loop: CASSVGGANEQFF. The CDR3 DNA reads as TGTGCCAGCAGCGTAGGGGGGGCCAATGAGCAGTTCTTC. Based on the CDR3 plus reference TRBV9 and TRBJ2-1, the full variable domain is DSGVTQTPKHLITATGQRVTLRCSPRSGDLSVYWYQQSLDQGLQFLIQYYNGEERAKGNILERFSAQQFPDLHSELNLSSLELGDSALYFCASSVGGANEQFFGPGTRLTVL.

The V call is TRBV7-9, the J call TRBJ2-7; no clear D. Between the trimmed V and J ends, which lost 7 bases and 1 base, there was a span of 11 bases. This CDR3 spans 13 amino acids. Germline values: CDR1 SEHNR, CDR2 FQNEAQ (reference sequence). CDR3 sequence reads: CASTVESSYEQYF. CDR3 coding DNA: TGTGCCAGCACCGTGGAGTCTTCCTACGAGCAGTACTTC.

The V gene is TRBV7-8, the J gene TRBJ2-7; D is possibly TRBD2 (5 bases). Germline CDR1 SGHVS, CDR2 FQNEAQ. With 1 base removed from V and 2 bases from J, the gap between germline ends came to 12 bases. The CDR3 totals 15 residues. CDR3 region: CASSLGGQLTYEQYF. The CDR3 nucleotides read TGTGCCAGCAGCTTAGGCGGGCAGTTAACCTACGAGCAGTACTTC.

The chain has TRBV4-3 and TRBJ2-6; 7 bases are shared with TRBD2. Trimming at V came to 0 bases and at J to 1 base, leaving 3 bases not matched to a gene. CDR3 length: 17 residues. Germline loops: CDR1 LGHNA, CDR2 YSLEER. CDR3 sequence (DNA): TGCGCCAGCAGCCAAGATGGGGGGGGGTCTGGGGCCAACGTCCTGACTTTC. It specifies CASSQDGGGSGANVLTF.

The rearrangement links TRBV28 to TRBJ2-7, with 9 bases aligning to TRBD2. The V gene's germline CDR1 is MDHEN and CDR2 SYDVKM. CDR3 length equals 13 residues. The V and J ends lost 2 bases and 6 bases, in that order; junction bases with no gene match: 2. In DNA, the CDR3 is TGTGCCAGCAGTTTAGCTAGCGGGACCGAGCAGTACGTC. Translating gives CASSLASGTEQYV.

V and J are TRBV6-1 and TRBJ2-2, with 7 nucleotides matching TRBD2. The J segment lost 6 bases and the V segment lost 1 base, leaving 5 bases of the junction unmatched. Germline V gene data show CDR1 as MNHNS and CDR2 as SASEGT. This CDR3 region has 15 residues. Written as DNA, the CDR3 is TGTGCCAGCAGTGAAGGGGAGGGGTCCGCCGGGGAGCTGTTTTTT. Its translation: CASSEGEGSAGELFF.

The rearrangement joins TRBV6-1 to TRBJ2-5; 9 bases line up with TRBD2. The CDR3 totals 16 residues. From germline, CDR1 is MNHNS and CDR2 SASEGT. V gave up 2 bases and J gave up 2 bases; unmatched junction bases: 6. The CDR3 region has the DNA TGTGCCAGCAGTGAATGGGGACTAGCCTCTCAAGAGACCCAGTACTTC. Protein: CASSEWGLASQETQYF.

The CDR3 nucleotides are TGCGCCAGCAGCGCCCGACAGGGGCCAAACAATGAGCAGTTCTTC. Amino acids: CASSARQGPNNEQFF. The V call is TRBV4-1, the J call TRBJ2-1, with 8 bases identical to TRBD1. The CDR3 extends over 15 amino acids. Trimming took 5 bases from V and 5 from J; bases not matched to a gene: 8. Germline values: CDR1 MGHRA, CDR2 YSYEKL.

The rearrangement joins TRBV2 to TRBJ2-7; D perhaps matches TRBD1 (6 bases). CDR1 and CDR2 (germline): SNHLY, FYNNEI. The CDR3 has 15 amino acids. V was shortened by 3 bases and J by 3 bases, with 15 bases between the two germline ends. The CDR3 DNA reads TGTGCCAGCAGTGAGGCAGGGGCTATCCTCTACGAGCAGTACTTC. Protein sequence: CASSEAGAILYEQYF.

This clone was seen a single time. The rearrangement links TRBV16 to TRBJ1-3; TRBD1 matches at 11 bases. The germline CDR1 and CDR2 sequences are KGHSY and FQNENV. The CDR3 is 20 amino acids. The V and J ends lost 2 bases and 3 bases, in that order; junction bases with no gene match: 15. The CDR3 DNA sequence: TGTGCCAGCAGCCAAAATCCAGGACAGGGGGCCGCCAGCGGTGGAAACACCATATATTTT. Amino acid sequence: CASSQNPGQGAASGGNTIYF.